Listed below are T cell receptor beta chains from one sample, sequenced in a study of a mutant IDH1 vaccine in newly diagnosed glioma. The data were produced by immunoSEQ multiplex PCR, yet TCRdb's version contains in-frame clones alone and is incomplete. This repertoire shows 30,000 to 35,000 clones, approximately 87% found once; its top ten account for 12%. What these receptors recognize is not known. Sequenced here: PBMCs, sampled from a glioma patient whose treatment included an IDH1 peptide vaccine. These receptors came from a woman between 25 and 40 years old with glioma. Both conserved end residues are part of each CDR3. Fields, in order: CDR3 length, clone size, J gene, D gene, V gene, CDR3 protein, CDR3 DNA. D genes are given only for firm matches. For some rows the clone size is stated as once, few or many, or as a class when expanded; others skip it.

15	.	TRBJ2-7	.	TRBV4-2	CASSQDGASNYEQYF	TGTGCCAGCAGCCAAGATGGGGCTAGTAACTACGAGCAGTACTTC
15	.	TRBJ1-1	.	TRBV6-5	CASHTPGRQNTEAFF	TGTGCCAGCCACACGCCGGGACGACAGAACACTGAAGCTTTCTTT
15	once	TRBJ1-3	.	TRBV7-2	CASSLGGYSGNTIYF	TGTGCCAGCAGCTTAGGGGGGTACTCTGGAAACACCATATATTTT
14	.	TRBJ1-2	.	TRBV25-1	CASSPWPLRHGYTF	TGTGCCAGCAGCCCCTGGCCCCTCCGCCATGGCTACACCTTC
15	.	TRBJ2-2	TRBD2	TRBV4-3	CASSPAAGGTGELFF	TGCGCCAGCAGCCCGGCGGCGGGGGGAACCGGGGAGCTGTTTTTT
14	.	TRBJ1-2	.	TRBV4-1	CASSPGHRKGGYTF	TGCGCCAGCAGCCCTGGACATCGGAAGGGGGGCTACACCTTC
16	.	TRBJ1-1	TRBD1	TRBV25-1	CASSAGTGELNTEAFF	TGTGCCAGCAGTGCTGGGACAGGGGAGCTGAACACTGAAGCTTTCTTT
13	.	TRBJ1-5	.	TRBV7-5	CVRTGDSNQPQHF	TGTGTCAGAACAGGTGATAGCAATCAGCCCCAGCATTTT
16	.	TRBJ2-3	.	TRBV6-5	CASSYGGGSSTDTQYF	TGTGCCAGCAGTTACGGTGGGGGGTCGAGCACAGATACGCAGTATTTT
13	.	TRBJ1-2	.	TRBV19	CAISDSFNYGYTF	TGTGCCATCTCCGACAGTTTTAACTATGGCTACACCTTC
13	.	TRBJ1-6	.	TRBV5-1	CASNREGESPLHF	TGCGCCAGCAACCGAGAGGGAGAGTCACCCCTCCACTTT
14	.	TRBJ1-1	.	TRBV7-9	CASSLWEVNTEAFF	TGTGCCAGCAGCTTATGGGAGGTGAACACTGAAGCTTTCTTT
11	.	TRBJ2-7	.	TRBV5-1	CASSSGYEQYF	TGCGCCAGCAGTTCGGGCTACGAGCAGTACTTC
14	.	TRBJ2-7	.	TRBV7-8	CASSVTGPSYEQYF	TGTGCCAGCAGCGTCACAGGGCCGAGCTACGAGCAGTACTTC
11	.	TRBJ2-5	.	TRBV20-1	CSARTAGTQYF	TGCAGTGCTAGGACGGCTGGGACCCAGTACTTC
13	.	TRBJ2-5	TRBD2	TRBV30	CAWSGGGSETQYF	TGTGCCTGGAGCGGGGGGGGGTCGGAGACCCAGTACTTC
13	.	TRBJ2-7	TRBD2	TRBV19	CASSAGLTYEQYF	TGTGCCAGTAGCGCGGGACTAACCTACGAGCAGTACTTC
14	.	TRBJ2-1	.	TRBV7-9	CASSLEGRNNEQFF	TGTGCCAGCAGCTTAGAAGGGCGGAACAATGAGCAGTTCTTC
15	.	TRBJ2-7	.	TRBV15	CATSPQGRKEGEQYF	TGTGCCACCAGCCCACAGGGACGGAAGGAGGGCGAGCAGTACTTC
11	few	TRBJ1-1	.	TRBV2	CASTPYTEAFF	TGTGCCAGCACCCCTTACACTGAAGCTTTCTTT
17	.	TRBJ2-4	.	TRBV4-2	CASSQDPSRGAKNIQYF	TGTGCCAGCAGCCAAGACCCGTCCAGGGGAGCCAAAAACATTCAGTACTTC
13	.	TRBJ2-1	.	TRBV7-8	CASSPPKVDEQFF	TGTGCCAGCAGCCCCCCCAAGGTGGATGAGCAGTTCTTC
13	.	TRBJ2-7	.	TRBV5-1	CASSLAWGWEQYF	TGCGCCAGCAGCTTGGCCTGGGGATGGGAGCAGTACTTC
12	.	TRBJ1-2	.	TRBV15	CATRQGYGGYTF	TGTGCCACCAGGCAGGGATATGGTGGCTACACCTTC